This is a list of T cell receptor beta chains from one sample in a study of early T cells in non-severe SARS-CoV-2 infection. Each CDR3 protein gets one entry after TCRdb re-called the 5' RACE reads with MiXCR. Seen here are approximately 73,000 distinct CDR3 sequences, roughly 12% observed once, and the top ten hold approximately 4.8%. The sample consisted of whole blood. The receptor set was obtained from an adult who was a healthcare worker with PCR-confirmed SARS-CoV-2 infection or an uninfected control (not recorded which). The CDR3 runs from the conserved cysteine through the conserved F or W. The D gene is left open where the match is weak. Where a row states a size, it is once, few, many or the class of an expanded clone; other rows omit it.

abundance	v_gene	d_gene	j_gene	CDR3aa	CDR3nt
many	TRBV20-1	TRBD1	TRBJ2-3	CSSPGQGIDTQYF	TGCAGTTCGCCGGGACAGGGGATAGATACGCAGTATTTT
many	TRBV6-6	-	TRBJ2-5	CASSLTGEGETQYF	TGTGCCAGCAGCCTAACAGGGGAGGGAGAGACCCAGTACTTC
many	TRBV11-2	-	TRBJ2-1	CASSLAGVRNEQFF	TGTGCCAGCAGCTTAGCAGGTGTGCGGAATGAGCAGTTCTTC
many	TRBV10-3	-	TRBJ2-3	CAISESALGVDVTQYF	TGTGCCATCAGTGAGTCGGCCCTCGGTGTAGATGTTACGCAGTATTTT
few	TRBV3-1	-	TRBJ1-3	CASSPGPNTIYF	TGTGCCAGCAGCCCGGGTCCAAACACCATATATTTT
-	TRBV5-1	-	TRBJ2-7	CASSPTGQPGEQYF	TGCGCCAGCAGCCCTACCGGACAGCCCGGGGAGCAGTACTTC
few	TRBV6-6	-	TRBJ1-5	CASSYGVGSRNQPQHF	TGTGCCAGCAGTTACGGGGTCGGCAGCCGCAATCAGCCCCAGCATTTT
many	TRBV7-2	TRBD2	TRBJ2-3	CASTIGSSGGVDTQYF	TGTGCCAGCACCATCGGGTCTAGCGGGGGTGTAGATACGCAGTATTTT
-	TRBV11-2	TRBD2	TRBJ2-1	CASSPQTSGGLNEQFF	TGTGCCAGCAGCCCGCAGACAAGCGGGGGGTTAAATGAGCAGTTCTTC
-	TRBV5-1	TRBD2	TRBJ2-1	CASRSSLAGLNEQFF	TGCGCCAGCCGCTCCTCTTTAGCGGGGCTCAATGAGCAGTTCTTC
few	TRBV6-2/TRBV6-3	-	TRBJ2-6	CASSSRASGANVLTF	TGTGCCAGCAGTTCCAGGGCCTCTGGGGCCAACGTCCTGACTTTC
few	TRBV12-3/TRBV12-4	-	TRBJ2-5	CASSIAQGSGETQYF	TGTGCCAGCAGTATCGCCCAGGGGAGTGGGGAGACCCAGTACTTC
few	TRBV6-1	-	TRBJ1-2	CASTDSGLNYGYTF	TGTGCCAGCACTGATTCGGGCCTAAACTATGGCTACACCTTC
many	TRBV29-1	-	TRBJ1-1	CSVEGGAVTEAFF	TGCAGCGTTGAAGGAGGGGCAGTCACTGAAGCTTTCTTT
many	TRBV5-6	-	TRBJ1-4	CASSRDPTNEKLFF	TGTGCCAGCAGCCGGGACCCAACTAATGAAAAACTGTTTTTT
few	TRBV6-4	-	TRBJ2-1	CASSDGNKYNEQFF	TGTGCCAGCAGTGATGGGAATAAATACAATGAGCAGTTCTTC
many	TRBV29-1	-	TRBJ2-1	CSVDGRAGSSYNEQFF	TGCAGCGTGGACGGACGGGCGGGTAGTTCCTACAATGAGCAGTTCTTC
medium-sized	TRBV14	TRBD1	TRBJ1-2	CASSQGTGASYTF	TGTGCCAGCAGCCAAGGGACAGGGGCTTCCTACACCTTC
many	TRBV12-3/TRBV12-4	TRBD2	TRBJ2-5	CASSSRRTSGGAKTQYF	TGTGCCAGCAGTTCACGCAGGACTAGCGGGGGGGCGAAGACCCAGTACTTC
many	TRBV11-3	TRBD1	TRBJ2-1	CASSFDRGVYNEQFF	TGTGCCAGCAGCTTCGACAGGGGAGTATACAATGAGCAGTTCTTC
-	TRBV30	-	TRBJ1-6	CAWSSEGYSPLHF	TGTGCCTGGAGTAGCGAGGGGTATTCACCCCTCCACTTT
-	TRBV7-9	-	TRBJ2-7	CASSLEGSPSYEQYF	TGTGCCAGCAGCTTAGAGGGGTCCCCCTCCTACGAGCAGTACTTC
-	TRBV7-3	TRBD1	TRBJ2-2	CASSRQGASTGELFF	TGTGCCAGCAGCCGACAGGGGGCGAGCACCGGGGAGCTGTTTTTT
-	TRBV7-8	-	TRBJ1-3	CASSFLSGNTIYF	TGTGCCAGCAGCTTCTTGTCAGGAAACACCATATATTTT
many	TRBV7-2	-	TRBJ1-5	CASSHNGNLQPQHF	TGTGCCAGCAGCCACAACGGGAATCTTCAGCCCCAGCATTTT
-	TRBV9	-	TRBJ2-6	CASSAPGLSGANVLTF	TGTGCCAGCAGCGCTCCAGGGCTGAGTGGGGCCAACGTCCTGACTTTC
-	TRBV7-2	-	TRBJ2-5	CASSLAGTQESQYF	TGTGCCAGCAGCTTAGCCGGGACCCAAGAGTCCCAGTACTTC
-	TRBV7-2	-	TRBJ1-2	CASSYGTMVLGYTF	TGTGCCAGCAGCTACGGGACAATGGTGTTGGGCTACACCTTC
many	TRBV6-1	TRBD1	TRBJ2-2	CASSELGQGAGELFF	TGTGCCAGCAGTGAACTGGGACAGGGGGCCGGGGAGCTGTTTTTT
-	TRBV4-2	-	TRBJ2-2	CASSQDQNTGELFF	TGTGCCAGCAGCCAAGATCAGAACACCGGGGAGCTGTTTTTT
few	TRBV24-1	-	TRBJ2-7	CATSAAGSYEQYF	TGTGCCACCAGTGCCGCCGGCTCCTACGAGCAGTACTTC
many	TRBV21-1	-	TRBJ2-1	CASSRDGRFSSYNEQFF	TGTGCCAGCAGCAGGGACGGCCGATTTAGCTCCTACAATGAGCAGTTCTTC
-	TRBV30	-	TRBJ2-7	CAWSVPSRYEQYF	TGTGCCTGGAGTGTACCCTCGCGCTACGAGCAGTACTTC
many	TRBV20-1	TRBD1	TRBJ1-5	CSAHRPGQGINQPQHF	TGCAGTGCCCACCGACCGGGACAGGGCATCAATCAGCCCCAGCATTTT
many	TRBV20-1	-	TRBJ1-1	CSAKRALNTEAFF	TGCAGTGCTAAGAGGGCGCTGAACACTGAAGCTTTCTTT
-	TRBV3-1	-	TRBJ1-4	CASSQGFGGHRRNEKLFF	TGTGCCAGCAGCCAAGGGTTTGGGGGACACAGGCGTAATGAAAAACTGTTTTTT
few	TRBV15	-	TRBJ2-1	CATSPNSPYGSYNEQFF	TGTGCCACCAGCCCGAACAGCCCCTACGGCTCCTACAATGAGCAGTTCTTC
few	TRBV4-3	TRBD2	TRBJ2-7	CASSLGTSGAYEQYF	TGCGCCAGCAGTCTGGGGACTAGCGGGGCCTACGAGCAGTACTTC
many	TRBV19	TRBD2	TRBJ2-2	CASSRGGKNTGELFF	TGTGCCAGTTCCCGGGGGGGCAAGAACACCGGGGAGCTGTTTTTT
many	TRBV6-2/TRBV6-3	-	TRBJ2-1	CASKRGVNEQFF	TGTGCCAGCAAGAGGGGGGTTAATGAGCAGTTCTTC
few	TRBV6-1	-	TRBJ2-2	CASSEREGWSPGELFF	TGTGCCAGCAGTGAACGCGAGGGATGGTCGCCCGGGGAGCTGTTTTTT
many	TRBV25-1	-	TRBJ1-2	CASSAGGSSIRTF	TGTGCCAGCAGTGCGGGGGGATCCTCCATTCGGACCTTC
-	TRBV7-6	TRBD2	TRBJ2-1	CASGAGGPFNEQFF	TGTGCCAGCGGAGCGGGGGGGCCGTTCAATGAGCAGTTCTTC
-	TRBV7-2	-	TRBJ1-6	CASSLDGTDNSPLHF	TGTGCCAGCAGCTTAGACGGGACTGATAATTCACCCCTCCACTTT
-	TRBV15	-	TRBJ1-3	CATSRGAGAGNTIYF	TGTGCCACCAGCAGAGGAGCCGGGGCGGGAAACACCATATATTTT
many	TRBV18	-	TRBJ1-5	CASSPTSEQPQHF	TGTGCCAGCTCACCAACTTCGGAACAGCCCCAGCATTTT
-	TRBV5-5	-	TRBJ2-1	CASSLAQSSYNEQFF	TGTGCCAGCAGCTTGGCACAAAGCTCCTACAATGAGCAGTTCTTC
few	TRBV6-1	TRBD2	TRBJ2-3	CASSEASGGPDTQYF	TGTGCCAGCAGTGAAGCTAGCGGGGGGCCAGATACGCAGTATTTT
-	TRBV29-1	-	TRBJ2-5	CSVVGGETQYF	TGCAGCGTTGTAGGGGGAGAGACCCAGTACTTC
-	TRBV13	-	TRBJ1-4	CASSTRDRGVEKLFF	TGTGCCAGCAGCACCCGGGATCGGGGGGTTGAAAAACTGTTTTTT
-	TRBV6-4	TRBD1	TRBJ1-2	CASSDPDRGYGYTF	TGTGCCAGCAGTGACCCCGACAGGGGATATGGCTACACCTTC
few	TRBV18	-	TRBJ1-1	CASSSDSTEVFF	TGTGCCAGCTCATCTGACAGTACTGAAGTTTTCTTT
-	TRBV7-3	-	TRBJ1-1	CASSLMGSQNTEAFF	TGTGCCAGCAGCTTAATGGGCAGCCAGAACACTGAAGCTTTCTTT
few	TRBV7-9	-	TRBJ2-5	CASSPSETQYF	TGTGCCAGCAGCCCCAGCGAGACCCAGTACTTC